Following are 32 T cell receptor beta chains from one sample sequenced in a study of CD8+CD57+ T cells in acquired aplastic anemia (dated by TCRdb to 2016 to 2019). Sequenced using an Illumina HiSeq 2000. Genomic DNA served as template for TCR beta VDJ combination and CDR3 sequence profiling. TCRdb reprocessing: public reads trimmed at Q25 with fastp, clones called with MiXCR, in-frame beta chains kept. Every entry covers one CDR3 protein and lists the most common genes and DNA from its rows. Counted in this sample were 250,000 to 350,000 distinct CDR3 sequences; 45% to 70% of them appeared once. The ten most abundant clones make up 8% of the sample. The material sequenced was sorted CD4+, CD8+, or CD8+CD57+ T cells (not recorded which) from PBMCs. These receptors were taken from a human donor with severe aplastic anemia or a healthy control (not recorded which).

This clonotype was observed once. This chain connects TRBV7-9 to TRBJ1-6; 8 bases agree with TRBD1. CDR1 and CDR2 (germline): SEHNR, FQNEAQ (reference sequence). J was trimmed by 7 bases and V by 6 bases; bases with no gene match: 14. The CDR3 has 17 residues. The CDR3 reads CASSSPRTGLKNSPLHF. The CDR3 coding sequence is TGTGCCAGCAGTTCGCCCCGGACAGGGCTTAAGAATTCACCCCTCCACTTT. The full variable domain, in which reference TRBV7-9 and TRBJ1-6 provide the parts outside the CDR3, is DTGVSQNPRHKITKRGQNVTFRCDPISEHNRLYWYRQTLGQGPEFLTYFQNEAQLEKSRLLSDRFSAERPKGSFSTLEIQRTEQGDSAMYLCASSSPRTGLKNSPLHFGNGTRLTVT.

This clonotype occurred a few times. This chain uses TRBV7-2 with TRBJ2-7, with D hard to call. CDR3 length: 13 amino acids. Germline CDR1 is SGHTA and CDR2 is FQGNSA. V was clipped by 5 bases and J by 3 bases, with 11 bases between them. DNA of the CDR3: TGTGCCAGCAGCCCCCAGGTTAACTACGAGCAGTACTTC. Amino acids: CASSPQVNYEQYF.

As regards this clonotype: A much larger clone sits a single nucleotide away, making a read error possible. This chain joins TRBV4-2 and TRBJ2-3; tentatively, D is TRBD1 or TRBD2 (5 bases each). Germline CDR1 is LGHNA and CDR2 is YNFKEQ. V lost 0 bases and J lost 4, with 11 bases in between. The CDR3 runs 15 residues. Here the CDR3 reads CASSQDGASSDTQYF. CDR3 sequence (DNA): TGTGCCAGCAGCCAAGACGGGGCTAGCTCAGATACGCAGTATTTT.

As concerns this clonotype: One end of the junction is discordant with germline, which a read error may explain. V gene TRBV5-1 combines with J gene TRBJ1-4, with D unresolved. The CDR3 consists of 12 residues. Germline V gene sequence: CDR1 SGHRS, CDR2 YFSETQ. DNA for the CDR3: TGTGCCAGCAGCGGTTGGGATGAAAAACTGTTTTTT. It encodes CASSGWDEKLFF.

This clonotype was seen many times. V and J are TRBV5-8 and TRBJ2-5; D is uncertain. Trimming pared 0 bases from V and 4 bases from J, leaving 13 bases between. Per germline, CDR1 SGHTS and CDR2 YDEGEE. The CDR3 contains 15 residues. CDR3 in amino acids: CASSLAGVGGETQYF. For the CDR3, the DNA is TGTGCCAGCAGCTTGGCTGGGGTTGGTGGAGAGACCCAGTACTTC.

This clonotype was counted only a few times. V is TRBV20-1 and J is TRBJ1-2; the D is unclear. There are 12 residues in the CDR3. Germline CDR1 DFQATT, CDR2 SNEGSKA (reference sequence). V was pared by 6 bases and J by 6 bases, with 14 bases between. The CDR3 DNA sequence: TGCAGTGCCAGCACGGGATGGAATGGCTACACCTTC. Translating gives CSASTGWNGYTF.

Concerning this clonotype itself: Being one base from a much bigger clone, this may be a read error. The gene calls are TRBV7-6 and TRBJ2-7; maybe TRBD1 (6 bases). CDR1 and CDR2 from the germline V gene are SGHVS and FNYEAQ. The CDR3 is 20 residues long. CDR3 region: CASSLEGSDGRQVEVYEQYF. The CDR3 DNA reads as TGTGCTAGCAGCTTAGAGGGTTCCGACGGGCGACAGGTGGAAGTGTACGAGCAGTACTTC. The variable domain in full, with the rest retrieved from reference TRBV7-6 and TRBJ2-7, is GAGVSQSPRYKVTKRGQDVALRCDPISGHVSLYWYRQALGQGPEFLTYFNYEAQQDKSGLPNDRFSAERPEGSISTLTIQRTEQRDSAMYRCASSLEGSDGRQVEVYEQYFGPGTRLTVT.

The table lists this clonotype with many counts. The chain couples TRBV6-1 to TRBJ1-1; D is unresolved. The CDR3 extends over 13 amino acids. V dropped 2 bases and J dropped 0 bases, with 4 bases sitting between them. Germline loops: CDR1 MNHNS, CDR2 SASEGT. The CDR3 protein is CASSETMNTEAFF. The CDR3 nucleotides read TGTGCCAGCAGTGAAACTATGAACACTGAAGCTTTCTTT.

The V call is TRBV5-1, the J call TRBJ2-7; 11 bases agree with TRBD1. V lost 4 bases and J lost 4; bases outside the gene matches: 4. The CDR3 totals 14 residues. CDR1 is SGHRS, CDR2 YFSETQ, per germline. In nucleotides, the CDR3 is TGCGCCAGCAGCGGGACAGGGGGTAGGTACGAGCAGTACTTC. This sequence encodes CASSGTGGRYEQYF.

Note on this clonotype: At one of its ends the junction is not consistent with the germline gene, which may arise from a read error. The V call is TRBV5-1, the J call TRBJ2-5; TRBD1 agrees at 9 bases. The CDR3 sequence is 16 residues long. Germline V gene lookup returns CDR1 SGHRS and CDR2 YFSETQ. The DNA for the CDR3 is TGTGCCAGCAGCGTAGGGGGACAGGGACGCCAAGAGACCCAGTACTTC. It specifies CASSVGGQGRQETQYF.

This clonotype has a count of ten or more. The chain uses TRBV12-3 or TRBV12-4 and TRBJ1-5; D uncertain. The CDR3 totals 12 residues. Trimming removed 6 bases from V and 7 bases from J, with 10 bases in between. The CDR3 loop is CASSLNLQPQHF. The CDR3 DNA follows: TGTGCCAGCAGCTTAAATCTCCAGCCCCAGCATTTT.

This clonotype was observed a few times. The V and J genes are TRBV15 and TRBJ2-7, with D maybe TRBD2 (5 bases). The V and J ends lost 1 base and 0 bases respectively, with 13 bases between them. CDR1 is LNHNV, CDR2 YYDKDF, per germline (reference sequence). The CDR3 spans 16 residues. CDR3: CATSRVVGSGSYEQYF. The CDR3, as DNA: TGTGCCACCAGCAGAGTGGTCGGAAGCGGCTCCTACGAGCAGTACTTC.

This chain links TRBV7-2 with TRBJ1-6; a weak D match, TRBD1 (6 bases). Between the trimmed V and J ends, which lost 1 base and 9 bases, there was a span of 10 bases. The CDR3 sequence is 14 residues long. Germline CDR1 reads SGHTA; CDR2 reads FQGNSA. The DNA of the CDR3 is TGTGCCAGCAGCTTAGTTGGGGGCCGTTCACCCCTCCACTTT. It yields the protein CASSLVGGRSPLHF.

This clonotype was seen at least ten times. CDR3 sequence reads: CAISGTGGDGGYGYTF. The CDR3 DNA sequence: TGTGCCATCTCCGGGACAGGGGGCGATGGCGGCTATGGCTACACCTTC. The chain combines TRBV10-3 with TRBJ1-2, with 12 bases aligning to TRBD1. The CDR3 contains 16 residues. The trim removed 8 bases at V and 4 bases at J, leaving 11 bases unmatched. The germline V gene has CDR1 ENHRY and CDR2 SYGVKD.

This clonotype was seen many times. This chain links TRBV7-9 with TRBJ2-5; D possibly corresponds to TRBD1 (5 bases). This CDR3 region has 13 residues. Germline loops: CDR1 SEHNR, CDR2 FQNEAQ (reference sequence). Trimming cost V 8 bases and J 5 bases, with 15 bases left between them. The CDR3 loop is CASASQGLETQYF. The CDR3 coding sequence is TGTGCCAGCGCCAGCCAGGGTTTGGAGACCCAGTACTTC.

Here the CDR3 reads CASSGGHSPHEQYF. The CDR3 DNA is TGTGCCAGCAGCGGCGGACATTCCCCCCACGAGCAGTACTTC. The rearrangement links TRBV7-1 to TRBJ2-7, with D perhaps matching TRBD1 (5 bases). TRBV7-1 qualifies as an ORF whose function is uncertain. V shed 5 bases and J shed 5 bases, with 16 bases lying between them. This CDR3 comprises 14 residues.

This clonotype was counted many times. The genes are TRBV19 and TRBJ1-6; 9 bases are shared with TRBD1. The CDR3 contains 15 residues. Germline CDR1 is LNHDA and CDR2 is SQIVND (reference sequence). The V gene end was trimmed by 6 bases and the J gene end by 8 bases; junction bases not matched to a gene: 8. The DNA for the CDR3 is TGTGCCAGTAGCGAATCGGACAGGGGTTATTCACCCCTCCACTTT. As protein: CASSESDRGYSPLHF.

The chain employs TRBV9 and TRBJ1-1; maybe TRBD1 (5 bases). This CDR3 contains 15 residues. Trimming took 0 bases from V and 3 from J, leaving 12 bases between them. From germline, CDR1 is SGDLS and CDR2 YYNGEE. CDR3: CASSVGGLGDTEAFF. The CDR3 DNA reads as TGTGCCAGCAGCGTAGGCGGTTTGGGGGACACTGAAGCTTTCTTT.

This rearrangement joins TRBV20-1 to TRBJ1-1; D is unclear. The CDR3 contains 15 residues. With 0 bases removed from V and 4 bases from J, the gap between germline ends came to 15 bases. Germline assignment: CDR1 DFQATT and CDR2 SNEGSKA (reference sequence). The CDR3 DNA reads TGCAGTGCTAGAGATCGCGAAGGGTGGATCACTGAAGCTTTCTTT. Translation gives CSARDREGWITEAFF.

The rearrangement links TRBV12-3 or TRBV12-4 to TRBJ2-5; tentatively, D is TRBD2 (6 bases). There are 14 residues in the CDR3. Trimming left V 5 bases short and J 5 bases short, with 15 bases between. CDR3: CASSGVKSGETQYF. The DNA of the CDR3 is TGTGCCAGCAGTGGGGTTAAGAGCGGGGAGACCCAGTACTTC.

At least ten counts were recorded for this clonotype. The chain couples TRBV11-2 to TRBJ2-7; TRBD1 might be the D (6 bases). CDR3 length: 14 amino acids. Trimming left V 5 bases short and J 5 bases short, with 16 bases between. Germline CDR1 reads SGHAT; CDR2 reads FQNNGV. This CDR3 reads CASSPGAGVHEQYF. DNA of the CDR3: TGTGCCAGCAGCCCAGGGGCAGGGGTTCACGAGCAGTACTTC.

J is TRBJ1-4 and V is TRBV19, with D maybe TRBD1 (6 bases). The germline CDR1 and CDR2 sequences are LNHDA and SQIVND (reference sequence). V was trimmed by 3 bases and J by 7 bases, leaving 12 bases between them. This CDR3 contains 14 residues. CDR3 coding DNA: TGTGCCAGTAGTATGGCGGTAGGGGGTGAAAAACTGTTTTTT. Amino acid sequence: CASSMAVGGEKLFF.

This clonotype was detected a few times. This sequence joins TRBV19 and TRBJ1-2; D call uncertain. V was trimmed by 5 bases and J by 0 bases, leaving 10 bases between them. The CDR3 is 14 amino acids. CDR1 is LNHDA and CDR2 is SQIVND in the germline V gene (reference sequence). CDR3 residues: CASSRHVANYGYTF. CDR3 DNA: TGTGCCAGTAGTCGACACGTAGCTAACTATGGCTACACCTTC.

The rearrangement links TRBV9 to TRBJ2-7, with D perhaps matching TRBD2 (6 bases). V lost 2 bases and J lost 6, with 15 bases in between. The CDR3 loop spans 14 amino acids. The V gene's germline CDR1 is SGDLS and CDR2 YYNGEE. The CDR3 is CASSVGGDLREQYF. CDR3 nucleotides: TGTGCCAGCAGCGTGGGGGGAGATCTCCGCGAGCAGTACTTC.

The chain has TRBV20-1 and TRBJ2-3; D might be TRBD2 (7 bases). This CDR3 has 15 amino acids. The germline V gene has CDR1 DFQATT and CDR2 SNEGSKA (reference sequence). V lost 0 bases and J lost 3, with 13 bases in between. CDR3 nucleotide sequence: TGCAGTGCTAGAGATGGAGGGGGGGCTACAGATACGCAGTATTTT. Translated: CSARDGGGATDTQYF.

In DNA, the CDR3 is TGCAGTGCTACAGTAGGGGGCACGACTGAAGCTTTCTTT. It codes for CSATVGGTTEAFF. The chain links TRBV20-1 to TRBJ1-1; 7 bases map to TRBD1. Germline V CDR1 and CDR2: DFQATT, SNEGSKA (reference sequence). This CDR3 contains 13 residues. V trimming: 4 bases; J trimming: 5 bases; junction bases outside the gene matches: 7.

The J gene is TRBJ2-7, the V gene TRBV10-1; 8 bases map to TRBD2. Trimming cost V 6 bases and J 5 bases; bases outside gene matches: 9. This CDR3 is 14 amino acids long. Germline lookup yields CDR1 WNHNN and CDR2 SYGVQD (reference sequence). This CDR3 is CASSITGLADEQYF. The DNA for the CDR3 is TGCGCCAGCAGCATAACTGGACTAGCCGACGAGCAGTACTTC.

This chain links TRBV3-1 with TRBJ2-1; 9 positions agree with TRBD1. The CDR3 runs 16 residues. Germline CDR1 is LGHDT and CDR2 is YNNKEL (reference sequence). Trimming removed 3 bases from V and 10 bases from J; junction bases left unmatched: 13. The CDR3: CASSQRQGVGWFEQFF. Written as DNA, the CDR3 is TGTGCCAGCAGCCAGAGACAGGGGGTCGGTTGGTTCGAGCAGTTCTTC.

In this sample, this clonotype turned up many times. The chain uses TRBV9 and TRBJ1-3; 9 positions agree with TRBD1. The CDR3 runs to 17 residues. The V gene end was trimmed by 3 bases and the J gene end by 4 bases; junction bases not matched to a gene: 11. CDR1 and CDR2 from the germline V gene are SGDLS and YYNGEE. CDR3 DNA: TGTGCCAGCAGCGCTCAACAGGGGGCAGTGGCCGGAAACACCATATATTTT. As protein: CASSAQQGAVAGNTIYF. The whole variable domain, filled in from reference TRBV9 and TRBJ1-3, reads DSGVTQTPKHLITATGQRVTLRCSPRSGDLSVYWYQQSLDQGLQFLIQYYNGEERAKGNILERFSAQQFPDLHSELNLSSLELGDSALYFCASSAQQGAVAGNTIYFGEGSWLTVV.

This clonotype was detected a few times. The chain carries TRBV3-1 and TRBJ1-5; 9 bases fit TRBD1. CDR1 and CDR2 from the germline V gene are LGHDT and YNNKEL (reference sequence). J gave up 5 bases and V 4 bases, and 15 bases lay outside the gene matches. This CDR3 is 18 amino acids long. CDR3 coding DNA: TGTGCCAGCAGCCTCCCCCGAGACAGGGACAGGGACCATCAGCCCCAGCATTTT. Protein product: CASSLPRDRDRDHQPQHF.

This clonotype has at least ten counts. This sequence joins TRBV19 and TRBJ1-1; D perhaps matches TRBD1 (5 bases). CDR1 and CDR2 (germline): LNHDA, SQIVND (reference sequence). This CDR3 spans 15 amino acids. Trimming pared 6 bases from V and 6 bases from J, leaving 20 bases between. CDR3 DNA: TGTGCCAGTAGCAATAGAGGGGTTAGGTTCGCTGAAGCTTTCTTT. This gives the protein CASSNRGVRFAEAFF.

This clonotype came up once. V is TRBV7-2 and J is TRBJ2-7; D may be TRBD1 or TRBD2 (6 bases each). CDR3 length: 13 amino acids. V was pared by 2 bases and J by 9 bases, with 14 bases between. In germline, CDR1 is SGHTA, CDR2 FQGNSA. This CDR3 is CASSLRRGARQYF. The DNA of the CDR3 is TGTGCCAGCAGCTTAAGAAGGGGGGCTCGGCAGTACTTC.